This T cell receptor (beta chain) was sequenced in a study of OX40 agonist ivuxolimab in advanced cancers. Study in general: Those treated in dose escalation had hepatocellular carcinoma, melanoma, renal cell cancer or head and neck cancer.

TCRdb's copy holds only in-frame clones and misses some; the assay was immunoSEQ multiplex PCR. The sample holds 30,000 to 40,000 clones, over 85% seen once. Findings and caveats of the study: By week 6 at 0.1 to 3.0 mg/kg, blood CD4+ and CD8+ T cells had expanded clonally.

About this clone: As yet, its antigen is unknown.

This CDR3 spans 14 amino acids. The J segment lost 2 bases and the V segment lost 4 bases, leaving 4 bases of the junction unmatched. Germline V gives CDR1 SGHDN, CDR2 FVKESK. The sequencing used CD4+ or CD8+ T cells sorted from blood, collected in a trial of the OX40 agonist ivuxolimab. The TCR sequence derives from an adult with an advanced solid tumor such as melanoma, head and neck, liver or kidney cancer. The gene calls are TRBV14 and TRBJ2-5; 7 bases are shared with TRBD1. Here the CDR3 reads CASSRQGGQETQYF. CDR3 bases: TGTGCCAGCAGCCGACAGGGTGGACAAGAGACCCAGTACTTC.